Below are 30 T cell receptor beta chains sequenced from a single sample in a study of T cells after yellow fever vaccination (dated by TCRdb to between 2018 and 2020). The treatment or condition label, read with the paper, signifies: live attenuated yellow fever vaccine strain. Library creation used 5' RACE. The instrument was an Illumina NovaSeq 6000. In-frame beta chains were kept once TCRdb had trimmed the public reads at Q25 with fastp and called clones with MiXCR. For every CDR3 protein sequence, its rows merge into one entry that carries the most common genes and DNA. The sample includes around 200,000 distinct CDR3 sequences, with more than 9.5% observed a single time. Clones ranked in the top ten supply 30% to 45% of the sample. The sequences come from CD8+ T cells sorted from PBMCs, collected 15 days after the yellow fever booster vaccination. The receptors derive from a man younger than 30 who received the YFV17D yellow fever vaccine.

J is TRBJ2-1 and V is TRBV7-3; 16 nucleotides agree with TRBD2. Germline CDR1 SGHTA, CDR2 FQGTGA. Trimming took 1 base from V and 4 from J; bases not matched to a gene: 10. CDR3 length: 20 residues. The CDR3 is CASSLKAGTSGGAWYNEQFF. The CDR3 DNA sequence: TGTGCCAGCAGCTTAAAGGCCGGGACTAGCGGGGGGGCTTGGTACAATGAGCAGTTCTTC.

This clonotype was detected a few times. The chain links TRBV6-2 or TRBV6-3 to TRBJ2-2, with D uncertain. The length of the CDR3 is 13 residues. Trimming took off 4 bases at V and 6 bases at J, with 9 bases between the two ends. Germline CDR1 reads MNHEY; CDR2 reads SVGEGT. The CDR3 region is CASSLVSPGELFF. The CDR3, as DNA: TGTGCCAGCAGTTTAGTGAGCCCCGGGGAGCTGTTTTTT.

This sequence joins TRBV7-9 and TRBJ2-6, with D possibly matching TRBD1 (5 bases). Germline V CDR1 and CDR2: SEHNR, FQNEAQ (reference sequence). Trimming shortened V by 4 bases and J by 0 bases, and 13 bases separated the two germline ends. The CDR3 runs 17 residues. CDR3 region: CASSSRWGDSGANVLTF. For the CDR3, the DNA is TGTGCCAGCAGCTCTAGGTGGGGCGACTCTGGGGCCAACGTCCTGACTTTC.

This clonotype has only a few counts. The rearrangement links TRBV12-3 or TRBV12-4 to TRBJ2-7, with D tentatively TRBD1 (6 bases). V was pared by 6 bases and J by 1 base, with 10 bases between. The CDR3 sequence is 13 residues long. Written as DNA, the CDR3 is TGTGCCAGCAGGCCAGGGACATCCTACGAGCAGTACGTC. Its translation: CASRPGTSYEQYV.

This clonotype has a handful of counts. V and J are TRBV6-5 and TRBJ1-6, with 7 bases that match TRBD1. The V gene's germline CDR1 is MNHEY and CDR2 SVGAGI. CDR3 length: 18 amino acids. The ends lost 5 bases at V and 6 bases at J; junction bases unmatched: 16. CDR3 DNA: TGTGCCAGCAGTCATTCTAGCTCACGACAGGGAGCTAATTCACCCCTCCACTTT. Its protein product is CASSHSSSRQGANSPLHF.

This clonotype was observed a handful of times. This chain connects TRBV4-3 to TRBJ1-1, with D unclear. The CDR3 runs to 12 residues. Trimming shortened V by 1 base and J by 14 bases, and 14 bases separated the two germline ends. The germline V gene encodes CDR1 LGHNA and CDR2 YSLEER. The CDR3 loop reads CASSQGTALTFF. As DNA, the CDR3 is TGCGCCAGCAGCCAAGGGACGGCCCTTACCTTCTTT.

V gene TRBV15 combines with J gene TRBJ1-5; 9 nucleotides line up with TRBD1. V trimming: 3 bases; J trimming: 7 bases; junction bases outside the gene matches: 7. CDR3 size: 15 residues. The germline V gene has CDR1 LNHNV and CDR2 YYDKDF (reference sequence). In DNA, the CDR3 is TGTGCCACCAGCAGTGGGACAGGGTCGTACCAGCCCCAGCATTTT. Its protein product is CATSSGTGSYQPQHF.

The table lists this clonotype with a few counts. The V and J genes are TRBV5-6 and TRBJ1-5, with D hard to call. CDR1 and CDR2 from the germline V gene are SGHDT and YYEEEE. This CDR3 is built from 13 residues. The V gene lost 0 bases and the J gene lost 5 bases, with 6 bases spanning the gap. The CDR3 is CASSLALDQPQHF. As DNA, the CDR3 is TGTGCCAGCAGCTTGGCCCTAGATCAGCCCCAGCATTTT.

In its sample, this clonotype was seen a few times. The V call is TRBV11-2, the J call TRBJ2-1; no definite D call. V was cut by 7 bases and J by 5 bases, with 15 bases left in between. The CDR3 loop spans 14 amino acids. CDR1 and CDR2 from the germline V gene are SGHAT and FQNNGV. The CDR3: CASIGGIVNNEQFF. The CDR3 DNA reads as TGTGCCAGCATAGGTGGAATCGTAAACAATGAGCAGTTCTTC.

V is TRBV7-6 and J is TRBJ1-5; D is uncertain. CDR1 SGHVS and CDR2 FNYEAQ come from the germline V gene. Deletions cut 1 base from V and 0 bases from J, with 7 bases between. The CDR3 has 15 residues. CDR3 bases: TGTGCCAGCAGCTTAGGTCCGAATAGCAATCAGCCCCAGCATTTT. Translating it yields CASSLGPNSNQPQHF.

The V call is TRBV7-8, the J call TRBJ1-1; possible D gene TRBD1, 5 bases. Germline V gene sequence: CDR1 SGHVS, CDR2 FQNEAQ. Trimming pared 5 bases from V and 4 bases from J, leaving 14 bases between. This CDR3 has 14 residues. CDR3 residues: CASSRTGAGTEAFF. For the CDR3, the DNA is TGTGCCAGCAGCCGCACCGGGGCAGGCACTGAAGCTTTCTTT.

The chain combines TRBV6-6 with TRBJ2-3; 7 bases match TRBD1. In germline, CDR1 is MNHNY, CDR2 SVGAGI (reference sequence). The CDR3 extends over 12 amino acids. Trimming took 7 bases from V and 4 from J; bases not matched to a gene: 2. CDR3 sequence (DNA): TGTGCCAGCACCCAGGGGGCAGATACGCAGTATTTT. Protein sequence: CASTQGADTQYF.

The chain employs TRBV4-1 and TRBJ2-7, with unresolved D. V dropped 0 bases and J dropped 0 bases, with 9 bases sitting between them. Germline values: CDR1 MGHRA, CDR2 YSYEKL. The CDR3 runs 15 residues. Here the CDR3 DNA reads TGCGCCAGCAGCCAAGAATCAGATAGCTCCTACGAGCAGTACGTC. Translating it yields CASSQESDSSYEQYV.

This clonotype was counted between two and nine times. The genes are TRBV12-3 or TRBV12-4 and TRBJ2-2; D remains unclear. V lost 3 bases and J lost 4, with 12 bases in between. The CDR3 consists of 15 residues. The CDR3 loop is CASSFWEGGTGELFF. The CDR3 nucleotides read TGTGCCAGCAGTTTTTGGGAAGGTGGCACCGGGGAGCTGTTTTTT.

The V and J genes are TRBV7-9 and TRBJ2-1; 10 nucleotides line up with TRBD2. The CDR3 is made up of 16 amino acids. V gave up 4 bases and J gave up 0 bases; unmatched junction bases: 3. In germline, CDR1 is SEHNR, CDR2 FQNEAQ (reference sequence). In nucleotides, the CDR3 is TGTGCCAGCAGCTCTAGCGGGGGTATCTCCTACAATGAGCAGTTCTTC. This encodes CASSSSGGISYNEQFF.

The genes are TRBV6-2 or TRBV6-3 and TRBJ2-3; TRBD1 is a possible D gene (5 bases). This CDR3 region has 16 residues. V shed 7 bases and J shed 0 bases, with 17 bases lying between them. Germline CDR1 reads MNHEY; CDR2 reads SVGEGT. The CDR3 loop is CASTPGSLSSTDTQYF. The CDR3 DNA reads TGTGCCAGCACCCCAGGGTCTCTATCTAGCACAGATACGCAGTATTTT.

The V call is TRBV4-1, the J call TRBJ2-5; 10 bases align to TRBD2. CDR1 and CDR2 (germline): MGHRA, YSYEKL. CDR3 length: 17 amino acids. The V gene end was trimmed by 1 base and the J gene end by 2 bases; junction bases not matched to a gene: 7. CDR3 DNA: TGCGCCAGCAGCCAAGGGCCGGCTAGCGGGGGACAAGAGACCCAGTACTTC. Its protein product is CASSQGPASGGQETQYF.

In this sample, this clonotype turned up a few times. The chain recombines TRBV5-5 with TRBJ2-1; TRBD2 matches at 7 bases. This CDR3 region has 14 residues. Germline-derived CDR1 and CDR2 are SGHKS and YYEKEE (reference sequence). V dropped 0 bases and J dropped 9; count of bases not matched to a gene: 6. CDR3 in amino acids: CASSLAVWGGEQFF. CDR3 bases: TGTGCCAGCAGCTTGGCCGTCTGGGGGGGTGAGCAGTTCTTC.

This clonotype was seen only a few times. CDR3 sequence (DNA): TGCAGTGCTAGAGTTAGGCGGGGAGCCTACGAGCAGTACGTC. Translating it yields CSARVRRGAYEQYV. The rearrangement links TRBV20-1 to TRBJ2-7, with D tentatively TRBD2 (6 bases). The germline V gene has CDR1 DFQATT and CDR2 SNEGSKA (reference sequence). This CDR3 has 14 amino acids. The ends were cut back, 1 base at V and 2 bases at J, with 12 bases in the middle.

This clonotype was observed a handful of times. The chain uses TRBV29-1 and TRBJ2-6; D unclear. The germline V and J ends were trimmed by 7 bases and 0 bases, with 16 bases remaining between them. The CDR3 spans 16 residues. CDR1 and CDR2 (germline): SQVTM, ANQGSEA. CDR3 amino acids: CSAPAGGNSGANVLTF. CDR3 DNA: TGCAGCGCCCCGGCAGGTGGGAACTCTGGGGCCAACGTCCTGACTTTC.

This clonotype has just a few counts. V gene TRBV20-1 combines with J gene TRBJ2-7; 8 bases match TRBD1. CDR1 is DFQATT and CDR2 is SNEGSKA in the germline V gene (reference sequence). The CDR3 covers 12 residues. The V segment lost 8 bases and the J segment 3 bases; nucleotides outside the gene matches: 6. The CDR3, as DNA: TGCAGTCTCCGGGACAGGAGCTACGAGCAGTACTTC. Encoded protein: CSLRDRSYEQYF.

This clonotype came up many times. The CDR3: CASSLGGPTQYF. The CDR3 DNA follows: TGTGCCAGCAGTTTGGGGGGTCCTACGCAGTATTTT. The chain is built from TRBV28 and TRBJ2-3; D might be TRBD2 (6 bases). This CDR3 spans 12 amino acids. In germline, CDR1 is MDHEN, CDR2 SYDVKM. Trimming removed 3 bases at V and 8 bases at J, with 9 bases between.

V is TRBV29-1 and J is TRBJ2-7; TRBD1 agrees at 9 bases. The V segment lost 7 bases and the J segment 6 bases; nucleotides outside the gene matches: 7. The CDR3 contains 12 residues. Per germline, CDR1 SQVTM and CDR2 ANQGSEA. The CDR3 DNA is TGCAGCGGGGGGACAGGGAGAGGCGAGCAGTACTTC. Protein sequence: CSGGTGRGEQYF.

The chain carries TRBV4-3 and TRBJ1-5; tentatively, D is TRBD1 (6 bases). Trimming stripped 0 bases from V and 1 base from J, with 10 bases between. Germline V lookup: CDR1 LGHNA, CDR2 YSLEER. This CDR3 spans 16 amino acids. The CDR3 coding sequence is TGCGCCAGCAGCCAAGACTCAGGGGCCAGCAATCAGCCCCAGCATTTT. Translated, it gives CASSQDSGASNQPQHF.

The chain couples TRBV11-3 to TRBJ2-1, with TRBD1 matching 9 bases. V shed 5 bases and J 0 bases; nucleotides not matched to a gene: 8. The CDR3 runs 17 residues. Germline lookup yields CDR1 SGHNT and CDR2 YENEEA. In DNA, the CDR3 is TGTGCCAGCAGCGCAAACAGGGGGCAGAGCTCCTACAATGAGCAGTTCTTC. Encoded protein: CASSANRGQSSYNEQFF.

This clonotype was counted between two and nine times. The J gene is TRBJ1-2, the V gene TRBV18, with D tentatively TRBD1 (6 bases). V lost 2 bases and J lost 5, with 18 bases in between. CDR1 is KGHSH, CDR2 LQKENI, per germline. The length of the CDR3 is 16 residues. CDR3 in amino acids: CASSPTGRKGLYGYTF. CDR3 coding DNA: TGTGCCAGCTCACCAACAGGGCGAAAGGGATTGTATGGCTACACCTTC.

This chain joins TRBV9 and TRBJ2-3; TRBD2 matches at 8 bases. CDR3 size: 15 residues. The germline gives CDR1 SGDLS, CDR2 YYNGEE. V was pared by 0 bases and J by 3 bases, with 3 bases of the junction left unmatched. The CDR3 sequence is CASSVVASGTDTQYF. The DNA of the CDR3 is TGTGCCAGCAGCGTAGTGGCTAGCGGGACAGATACGCAGTATTTT. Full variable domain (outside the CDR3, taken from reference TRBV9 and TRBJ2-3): DSGVTQTPKHLITATGQRVTLRCSPRSGDLSVYWYQQSLDQGLQFLIQYYNGEERAKGNILERFSAQQFPDLHSELNLSSLELGDSALYFCASSVVASGTDTQYFGPGTRLTVL.

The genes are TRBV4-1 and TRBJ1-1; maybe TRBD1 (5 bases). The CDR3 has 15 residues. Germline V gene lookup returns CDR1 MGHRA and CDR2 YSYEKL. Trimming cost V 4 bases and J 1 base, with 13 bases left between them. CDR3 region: CASSLAGWGNTEAFF. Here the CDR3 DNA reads TGCGCCAGCAGCCTAGCAGGGTGGGGGAACACTGAAGCTTTCTTT.

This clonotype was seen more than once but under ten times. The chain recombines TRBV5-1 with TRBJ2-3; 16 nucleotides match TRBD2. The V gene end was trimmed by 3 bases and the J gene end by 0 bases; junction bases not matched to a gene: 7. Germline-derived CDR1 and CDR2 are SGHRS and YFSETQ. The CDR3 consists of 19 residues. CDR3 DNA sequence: TGCGCCAGCAGCTCGGGACTAGCGGGGGGGTTCACTAGCACAGATACGCAGTATTTT. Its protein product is CASSSGLAGGFTSTDTQYF.

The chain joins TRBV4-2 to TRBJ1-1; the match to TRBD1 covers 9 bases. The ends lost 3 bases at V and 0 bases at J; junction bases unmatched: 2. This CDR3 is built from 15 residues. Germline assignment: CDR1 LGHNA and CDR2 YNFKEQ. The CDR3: CASSHGQGMNTEAFF. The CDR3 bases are TGTGCCAGCAGCCATGGACAGGGGATGAACACTGAAGCTTTCTTT.